This T cell receptor beta chain was identified in a study of shared clonotypes between healthy human individuals. Per sorted-subset replicate PCR, input was 200 to 250 ng DNA, representing about 29,000 T cell genomes. Sequencing was performed with immunoSEQ multiplex PCR; in TCRdb, only in-frame clones are kept and a portion is missing. In the table there are about 2.4 million clones, 93% of which are singletons. The sequence derives from a man younger than 35 in good health. Some clones in this sample may be carry-over from other donors' samples. The material sequenced was naive CD4+ T cells from PBMCs. Described subset: CD45RA+ positively selected.

The CDR3: CARFLDNEQFF. The CDR3 DNA reads TGTGCCAGATTCCTTGACAATGAGCAGTTCTTC. The chain uses TRBV21-1 and TRBJ2-1; no check of the table's D call, TRBD2, against the DNA was made. TRBV21-1 is a pseudogene segment. The CDR3 runs 11 residues.